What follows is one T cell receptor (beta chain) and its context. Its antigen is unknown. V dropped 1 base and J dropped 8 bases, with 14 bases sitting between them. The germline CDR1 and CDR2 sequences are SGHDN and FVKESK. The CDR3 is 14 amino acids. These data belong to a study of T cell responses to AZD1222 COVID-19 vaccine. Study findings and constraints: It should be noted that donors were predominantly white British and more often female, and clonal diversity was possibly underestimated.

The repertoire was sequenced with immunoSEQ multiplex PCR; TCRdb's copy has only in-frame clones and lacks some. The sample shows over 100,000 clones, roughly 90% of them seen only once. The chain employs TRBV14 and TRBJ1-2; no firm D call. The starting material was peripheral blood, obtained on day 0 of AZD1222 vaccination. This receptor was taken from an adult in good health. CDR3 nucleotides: TGTGCCAGCAGCCAAGCGGGTAGGGAGGAAGGCTACACCTTC. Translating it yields CASSQAGREEGYTF.